Listed below are T cell receptor beta chains from one sample, sequenced in a study of cytomegalovirus exposure and HLA in healthy donors. This table comes from immunoSEQ multiplex PCR, and its TCRdb copy is limited to in-frame clones, with some not included. This specimen shows fewer than 150,000 clones; the ten leading clones hold approximately 2.6%. The sample was PBMCs. The receptors stem from a man aged 35 to 55 in good health and CMV-seronegative. CDR3s include the opening cysteine and the closing phenylalanine or tryptophan. A D gene is named only where the DNA matches it firmly.

v_gene: TRBV9
j_gene: TRBJ2-2
d_gene: TRBD2
CDR3aa: CASSVSGGDTGELFF
CDR3nt: TGTGCCAGCAGCGTAAGCGGGGGGGACACCGGGGAGCTGTTTTTT

v_gene: TRBV5-5
j_gene: TRBJ2-7
d_gene: TRBD1
CDR3aa: CASSPRQGAYEQYF
CDR3nt: TGTGCCAGCAGCCCCCGACAGGGGGCGTACGAGCAGTACTTC

v_gene: TRBV19
j_gene: TRBJ2-1
d_gene: TRBD2
CDR3aa: CASRGTGTSGGNEQFF
CDR3nt: TGTGCCAGTAGGGGCACCGGGACTAGCGGGGGGAATGAGCAGTTCTTC

v_gene: TRBV5-1
j_gene: TRBJ2-1
d_gene: TRBD2
CDR3aa: CASSLMTSGDIYEQFF
CDR3nt: TGCGCCAGCAGCTTGATGACTAGCGGGGATATCTATGAGCAGTTCTTC

v_gene: TRBV6-4
j_gene: TRBJ1-4
d_gene: -
CDR3aa: CASSATGRVSEKLFF
CDR3nt: TGTGCCAGCAGTGCAACAGGCCGTGTGAGTGAAAAACTGTTTTTT

v_gene: TRBV19
j_gene: TRBJ2-7
d_gene: -
CDR3aa: CASSLLQTGSVQYF
CDR3nt: TGTGCCAGTAGTCTCCTACAGACAGGTTCAGTGCAGTACTTC

v_gene: TRBV19
j_gene: TRBJ2-7
d_gene: -
CDR3aa: CASSMTGYVVYEQYF
CDR3nt: TGTGCCAGTAGTATGACAGGTTACGTCGTCTACGAGCAGTACTTC

v_gene: TRBV5-1
j_gene: TRBJ2-5
d_gene: -
CDR3aa: CASSPGGAQETQYF
CDR3nt: TGCGCCAGCAGCCCAGGAGGGGCCCAAGAGACCCAGTACTTC

v_gene: TRBV27
j_gene: TRBJ1-5
d_gene: TRBD1
CDR3aa: CASSPGTGGNQPQHF
CDR3nt: TGTGCCAGCAGCCCGGGGACAGGGGGCAATCAGCCCCAGCATTTT

v_gene: TRBV2
j_gene: TRBJ1-5
d_gene: -
CDR3aa: CASGARRVTGRNQPQHF
CDR3nt: TGTGCCAGCGGTGCCCGACGGGTCACGGGAAGAAATCAGCCCCAGCATTTT